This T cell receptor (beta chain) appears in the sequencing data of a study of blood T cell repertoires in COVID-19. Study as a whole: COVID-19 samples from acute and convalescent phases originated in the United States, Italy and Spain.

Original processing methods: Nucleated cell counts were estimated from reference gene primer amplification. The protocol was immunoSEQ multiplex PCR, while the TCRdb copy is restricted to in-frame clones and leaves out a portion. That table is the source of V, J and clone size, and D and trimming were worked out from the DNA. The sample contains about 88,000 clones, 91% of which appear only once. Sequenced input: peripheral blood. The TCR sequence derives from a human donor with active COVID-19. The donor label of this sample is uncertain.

CDR3 nucleotide sequence: TGTGCCAGCAGTCCTAGAATACAGGGAGAGACCCAGTACTTC. This translates into CASSPRIQGETQYF. V is TRBV7-8 and J is TRBJ2-5, with D possibly matching TRBD1 (6 bases). The CDR3 consists of 14 residues. Between the trimmed V and J ends, which lost 6 bases and 4 bases, there was a span of 15 bases. The V gene's germline CDR1 is SGHVS and CDR2 FQNEAQ.